What follows are 22 T cell receptor beta chains derived from one specimen sequenced in a study of shared clonotypes between healthy human individuals. This table comes from immunoSEQ multiplex PCR, and its TCRdb copy is limited to in-frame clones, with some not included. Among around 640,000 clones listed, approximately 96% were seen once. CD45RO-negative, CCR7-selected cells formed the naive CD8 fraction, which excluded terminally differentiated effector memory CD45RA+ cells. Sequencing used naive CD8+ T cells sorted from blood. The receptor set was obtained from a woman in her twenties or thirties in good health.

The chain recombines TRBV2 with TRBJ2-3; 8 bases align to TRBD2. The germline V gene has CDR1 SNHLY and CDR2 FYNNEI. V lost 6 bases to trimming and J lost 2 bases; unmatched junction nucleotides: 16. The CDR3 has 18 residues. The CDR3 DNA follows: TGTGCCAGCAGCCCAGCGGGAGTAAACGATTGGGTCACAGATACGCAGTATTTT. This translates into CASSPAGVNDWVTDTQYF. Full variable domain (missing parts from reference TRBV2 and TRBJ2-3): EPEVTQTPSHQVTQMGQEVILRCVPISNHLYFYWYRQILGQKVEFLVSFYNNEISEKSEIFDDQFSVERPDGSNFTLKIRSTKLEDSAMYFCASSPAGVNDWVTDTQYFGPGTRLTVL.

In the case of this clone: One end of the junction is discordant with germline, which a read error may explain. J is TRBJ2-2 and V is TRBV13; TRBD1 might be the D (6 bases). Germline loops: CDR1 PRHDT, CDR2 FYEKMQ (reference sequence). The CDR3 contains 13 residues. The CDR3 spells CASTLQGSGELFF. As DNA, the CDR3 is TGTGCCAGCACCTTACAGGGTTCCGGGGAGCTGTTTTTT.

V is TRBV2 and J is TRBJ2-3; 7 bases agree with TRBD2. This CDR3 has 13 amino acids. Germline V gene sequence: CDR1 SNHLY, CDR2 FYNNEI. J lost 0 bases, V lost 9 bases, and 3 bases had no gene match. The CDR3 reads CARASGSTDTQYF. In DNA, the CDR3 is TGTGCCAGGGCTAGCGGTAGCACAGATACGCAGTATTTT.

The chain carries TRBV18 and TRBJ2-3, with a weak D call TRBD2 (6 bases). Trimming removed 3 bases at V and 1 base at J, with 11 bases between. From germline, CDR1 is KGHSH and CDR2 LQKENI. The CDR3 is 15 residues long. DNA for the CDR3: TGTGCCAGCTCACCCGGAGGGCTCGGCACAGATACGCAGTATTTT. Translated: CASSPGGLGTDTQYF.

Concerning this clone: This specimen includes other DNA sequences encoding the same CDR3. The rearrangement links TRBV27 to TRBJ2-1; D remains ambiguous. CDR1 and CDR2 from the germline V gene are MNHEY and SMNVEV (reference sequence). This CDR3 contains 11 residues. V was shortened by 3 bases and J by 6 bases, with 3 bases between the two germline ends. CDR3 coding DNA: TGTGCCAGCAGTTTCGGCAATGAGCAGTTCTTC. This sequence encodes CASSFGNEQFF.

The genes are TRBV2 and TRBJ2-6; TRBD1 matches 9 bases. The CDR3 length is 18 residues. V lost 3 bases, J lost 0 bases, and 6 bases stayed unmatched. CDR1 SNHLY and CDR2 FYNNEI come from the germline V gene. CDR3 sequence: CASSDWDRDLSGANVLTF. The CDR3 DNA sequence: TGTGCCAGCAGTGATTGGGACAGGGACCTCTCTGGGGCCAACGTCCTGACTTTC.

The chain links TRBV14 to TRBJ2-1; D possibly corresponds to TRBD2 (6 bases). Trimming cost V 4 bases and J 1 base, with 11 bases left between them. CDR1 is SGHDN and CDR2 is FVKESK in the germline V gene. The CDR3 runs 15 residues. This chain's CDR3 is CASSRVAASYNEQFF. The CDR3 DNA reads as TGTGCCAGCAGCCGAGTAGCGGCTTCCTACAATGAGCAGTTCTTC.

This clone was detected once. The V call is TRBV19, the J call TRBJ1-1; TRBD1 is a possible D gene (5 bases). CDR3 length: 14 residues. Trimming shortened V by 10 bases and J by 0 bases, and 15 bases separated the two germline ends. Germline V CDR1 and CDR2: LNHDA, SQIVND (reference sequence). The CDR3 here is CATRLGPLNTEAFF. CDR3 bases: TGTGCCACCCGTCTGGGACCGCTGAACACTGAAGCTTTCTTT.

The chain recombines TRBV14 with TRBJ2-7, with 7 bases identical to TRBD1. In germline, CDR1 is SGHDN, CDR2 FVKESK. The V gene end was trimmed by 3 bases and the J gene end by 6 bases; junction bases not matched to a gene: 2. CDR3 length: 12 residues. CDR3 DNA sequence: TGTGCCAGCAGCCAGACAGGGCCCGAGCAGTACTTC. Protein sequence: CASSQTGPEQYF.

The J gene is TRBJ2-5, the V gene TRBV5-1; D is possibly TRBD1 or TRBD2 (5 bases each). The CDR3 loop spans 12 amino acids. Germline CDR1 SGHRS, CDR2 YFSETQ. V gave up 2 bases and J gave up 5 bases, with 7 bases separating them. The CDR3 DNA sequence: TGCGCCAGCAGCTTTTGGGGGGAGACCCAGTACTTC. This sequence encodes CASSFWGETQYF.

This chain joins TRBV10-2 and TRBJ2-5, with 14 bases matching TRBD2. Germline V lookup: CDR1 WSHSY, CDR2 SAAADI. J lost 4 bases, V lost 3 bases, and 13 bases had no gene match. The CDR3 has 19 amino acids. The CDR3 coding sequence is TGCGCCAGCAGTGACTATGGGACTAGCGGGAGTGCATGGAGAGAGACCCAGTACTTC. It specifies CASSDYGTSGSAWRETQYF.

The chain employs TRBV6-5 and TRBJ2-1; no reliable D call. V lost 2 bases and J 6 bases, leaving 11 bases between the germline ends. The CDR3 totals 14 residues. Germline V CDR1 and CDR2: MNHEY, SVGAGI. The CDR3 DNA is TGTGCCAGCAGTTACACTGTGACCTCCAATGAGCAGTTCTTC. It yields the protein CASSYTVTSNEQFF.

The chain links TRBV13 to TRBJ2-3; D is unclear. From germline, CDR1 is PRHDT and CDR2 FYEKMQ (reference sequence). This CDR3 spans 12 amino acids. The ends were cut back, 6 bases at V and 2 bases at J, with 6 bases in the middle. The CDR3 spells CASSLLTDTQYF. In nucleotides, the CDR3 is TGTGCCAGCAGTCTGCTCACAGATACGCAGTATTTT.

This chain uses TRBV7-8 with TRBJ2-2, with 9 bases matching TRBD2. Germline V CDR1 and CDR2: SGHVS, FQNEAQ. CDR3 length: 16 amino acids. V dropped 4 bases and J dropped 5; count of bases not matched to a gene: 8. The CDR3 bases are TGTGCCAGCAGCTCCTTAGCGGGAGCTTTAACCGGGGAGCTGTTTTTT. It codes for CASSSLAGALTGELFF.

V usage is TRBV7-9 and J usage is TRBJ1-2, with 9 bases aligning to TRBD1. Germline CDR1 SEHNR, CDR2 FQNEAQ (reference sequence). V shed 4 bases, J shed 7 bases, and the junction held 10 bases outside the gene matches. This CDR3 is 15 amino acids long. CDR3 DNA sequence: TGTGCCAGCAGCTCTTCTCTGGACAGGGGAACTGGCTACACCTTC. Translating gives CASSSSLDRGTGYTF.

This clone was recorded only once. Other DNA sequences in the same sample also yield this CDR3. This chain links TRBV27 with TRBJ2-7; D may be TRBD2 (7 bases). This CDR3 has 12 amino acids. Germline CDR1 is MNHEY and CDR2 is SMNVEV (reference sequence). Between the trimmed V and J ends, which lost 8 bases and 6 bases, there was a span of 14 bases. CDR3 residues: CASRTGGIEQYF. The DNA for the CDR3 is TGTGCCAGCCGTACGGGGGGCATCGAGCAGTACTTC.

The chain uses TRBV6-5 and TRBJ1-1; the D gene is possibly TRBD1 (5 bases). From germline, CDR1 is MNHEY and CDR2 SVGAGI. The germline V and J ends were trimmed by 2 bases and 1 base, with 8 bases remaining between them. The CDR3 is 14 amino acids. The CDR3 spells CASSYTTANTEAFF. The CDR3 nucleotides read TGTGCCAGCAGTTACACGACAGCGAACACTGAAGCTTTCTTT.

This chain joins TRBV4-1 and TRBJ2-1; a possible D gene is TRBD2 (6 bases). CDR3 size: 14 residues. The V gene's germline CDR1 is MGHRA and CDR2 YSYEKL. With 1 base removed from V and 7 bases from J, the gap between germline ends came to 11 bases. The CDR3 spells CASSQGIAENEQFF. CDR3 in DNA: TGCGCCAGCAGCCAAGGGATAGCGGAAAATGAGCAGTTCTTC.

The gene calls are TRBV9 and TRBJ2-1, with 7 positions matching TRBD1. Germline loops: CDR1 SGDLS, CDR2 YYNGEE. J gave up 0 bases and V 0 bases, and 6 bases lay outside the gene matches. This CDR3 is built from 17 residues. CDR3 sequence reads: CASSVAFKGASYNEQFF. The CDR3 region has the DNA TGTGCCAGCAGCGTAGCCTTTAAGGGGGCCTCCTACAATGAGCAGTTCTTC. Filled out from reference TRBV9 and TRBJ2-1, the complete variable domain reads DSGVTQTPKHLITATGQRVTLRCSPRSGDLSVYWYQQSLDQGLQFLIQYYNGEERAKGNILERFSAQQFPDLHSELNLSSLELGDSALYFCASSVAFKGASYNEQFFGPGTRLTVL.

V usage is TRBV9 and J usage is TRBJ2-1; TRBD2 matches at 10 bases. The CDR3 covers 16 residues. The V gene end was trimmed by 4 bases and the J gene end by 4 bases; junction bases not matched to a gene: 8. Germline CDR1 reads SGDLS; CDR2 reads YYNGEE. DNA of the CDR3: TGTGCCAGCAGCCCTGGAGCGGGAGGGAAATACAATGAGCAGTTCTTC. Its protein product is CASSPGAGGKYNEQFF.

V and J are TRBV7-9 and TRBJ2-1, with a tentative D call TRBD2 (5 bases). V was trimmed by 5 bases and J by 3 bases, leaving 11 bases between them. The germline CDR1 and CDR2 sequences are SEHNR and FQNEAQ (reference sequence). The length of the CDR3 is 14 residues. CDR3 DNA sequence: TGTGCCAGCAGCGGAACGGGGTACTACAATGAGCAGTTCTTC. Its protein is CASSGTGYYNEQFF.

The chain recombines TRBV4-1 with TRBJ2-5; possibly TRBD1 or TRBD2 for D (5 bases each). This CDR3 has 15 residues. Germline assignment: CDR1 MGHRA and CDR2 YSYEKL. With 2 bases removed from V and 1 base from J, the gap between germline ends came to 11 bases. The CDR3 bases are TGCGCCAGCAGCCAACTCCGGGACCGCCAAGAGACCCAGTACTTC. Translated, it gives CASSQLRDRQETQYF.